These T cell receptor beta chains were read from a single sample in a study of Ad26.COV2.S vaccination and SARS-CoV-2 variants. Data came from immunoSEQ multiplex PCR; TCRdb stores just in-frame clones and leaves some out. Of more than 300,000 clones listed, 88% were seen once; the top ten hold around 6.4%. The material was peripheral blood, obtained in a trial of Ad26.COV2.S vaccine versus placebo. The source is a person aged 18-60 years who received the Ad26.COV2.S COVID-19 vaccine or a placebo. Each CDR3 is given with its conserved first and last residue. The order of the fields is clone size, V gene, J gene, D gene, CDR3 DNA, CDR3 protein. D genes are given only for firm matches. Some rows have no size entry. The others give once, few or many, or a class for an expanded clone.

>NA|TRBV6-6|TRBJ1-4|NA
TGTGCCAGCAGTTACGCGGGGGAAAAACTGTTTTTT
CASSYAGEKLFF
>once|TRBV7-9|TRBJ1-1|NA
TGTGCCAGCAGCAGAACGGGACAGAACACTGAAGCTTTCTTT
CASSRTGQNTEAFF
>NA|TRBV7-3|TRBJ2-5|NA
TGTGCCAGCAGCCCTAACTATGACAGGCTCCAAGAGACCCAGTACTTC
CASSPNYDRLQETQYF
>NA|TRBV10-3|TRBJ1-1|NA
TGTGCCATCAGTACCGAGGCGAACACTGAAGCTTTCTTT
CAISTEANTEAFF
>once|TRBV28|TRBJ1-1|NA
TGTGCCAGCAAGGGGGACACTGAAGCTTTCTTT
CASKGDTEAFF
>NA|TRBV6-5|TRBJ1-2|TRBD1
TGTGCCAGCAGTCCACGACAGGGGATCGGTGGCTACACCTTC
CASSPRQGIGGYTF
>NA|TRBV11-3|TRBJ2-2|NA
TGTGCCAGCAGCTATACAGGAGCGAACACCGGGGAGCTGTTTTTT
CASSYTGANTGELFF
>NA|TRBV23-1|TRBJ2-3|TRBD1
TGCGCCAGCAGTCATCCGGGGACAGGAGATAACACAGATACGCAGTATTTT
CASSHPGTGDNTDTQYF
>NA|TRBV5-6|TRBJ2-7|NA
TGTGCCAGCAGCTCAGTCTCCGCCTACGAGCAGTACTTC
CASSSVSAYEQYF
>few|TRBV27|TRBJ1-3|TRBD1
TGTGCCAGCAGTCCTATACAGGGGTTAGGAAACACCATATATTTT
CASSPIQGLGNTIYF
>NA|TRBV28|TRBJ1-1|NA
TGTGCCAGCAGTTTAGGCGGCCAGGGGAACACTGAAGCTTTCTTT
CASSLGGQGNTEAFF
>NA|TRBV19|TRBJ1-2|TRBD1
TGTGCCAGTAGTATCCCGGGACAGGGATCGCTTTATGGCTACACCTTC
CASSIPGQGSLYGYTF
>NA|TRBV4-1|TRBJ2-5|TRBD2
TGCGCCAGCAGCCAAGGGATCGGGAGGGCCGCGGGGACCCAGTACTTC
CASSQGIGRAAGTQYF
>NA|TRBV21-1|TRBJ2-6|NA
TGTGCCAGCAGCGATGAACAGGGAGCTGGGGCCAACGTCCTGACTTTC
CASSDEQGAGANVLTF
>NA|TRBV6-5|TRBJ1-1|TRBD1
TGTGCCATTTCCAGGGGGCTTGGCGTCACTGAAGCTTTCTTT
CAISRGLGVTEAFF
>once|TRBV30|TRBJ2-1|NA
TGTGCCTGGGCCCCCGGGACCTACAATGAGCAGTTCTTC
CAWAPGTYNEQFF
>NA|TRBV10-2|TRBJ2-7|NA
TGCGCCAGCAGTGAGTTTTATGGGACTTACGAGCAGTACTTC
CASSEFYGTYEQYF
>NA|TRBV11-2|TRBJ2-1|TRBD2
TGTGCCAGCAGCCCCTATTATGACAGCGGGAGATTCGATGAGCAGTTCTTC
CASSPYYDSGRFDEQFF
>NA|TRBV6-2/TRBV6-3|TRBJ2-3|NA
TGTGCCAGCAGCTCCCAGCGCACAGATACGCAGTATTTT
CASSSQRTDTQYF
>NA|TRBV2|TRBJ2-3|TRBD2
TGTGCCAGCAGTGCTAGCGGGTCCCCAGATACGCAGTATTTT
CASSASGSPDTQYF
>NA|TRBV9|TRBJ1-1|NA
TGTGCCAGCAGCGTAGAGGCAGCGAACACTGAAGCTTTCTTT
CASSVEAANTEAFF
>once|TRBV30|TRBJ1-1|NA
TGTGCCTGGAGTCATACTCCGAACACTGAAGCTTTCTTT
CAWSHTPNTEAFF
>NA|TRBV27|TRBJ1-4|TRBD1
TGTGCCAGCAGTTTATCTTTCGGACAGGGGATGCAACTGTTTTTT
CASSLSFGQGMQLFF
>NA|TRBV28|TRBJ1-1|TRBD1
TGTGCCAGCAGTTACGGACAGGGGGAAGCTTTCTTT
CASSYGQGEAFF
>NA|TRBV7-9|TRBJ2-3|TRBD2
TGTGCCAGCAGCTTAGAGGCCCTAGCGGGAGGCGGCACAGATACGCAGTATTTT
CASSLEALAGGGTDTQYF
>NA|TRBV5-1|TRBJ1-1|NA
TGCGCCAGCAGCTTGGCGTGGGATATGGCTGAAGCTTTCTTT
CASSLAWDMAEAFF
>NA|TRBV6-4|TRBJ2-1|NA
TGTGCCAGCAGTGACTCCGATAATGAGCAGTTCTTC
CASSDSDNEQFF
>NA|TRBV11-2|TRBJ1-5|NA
TGTGCCAGCAGCTGGGGGAGCAATCAGCCCCAGCATTTT
CASSWGSNQPQHF